The 27 T cell receptor beta chains reported below all come from one sample, sequenced in a study of liver allograft versus peripheral blood T cells. As for the study in general: Blood and transplanted-liver T cell receptor repertoires from recipients were compared.

One entry per CDR3 protein results from TCRdb running MiXCR on the reads. Altogether fewer than 15,000 distinct CDR3 sequences are present, under 20% being singletons, with the ten largest covering 13%. The receptors shown here come from a human patient who had a liver transplant. Some T cells may trace back to the graft donor.

By share, this clonotype ranks as medium-sized. V and J are TRBV19 and TRBJ2-6; D is ambiguous. Germline loops: CDR1 LNHDA, CDR2 SQIVND (reference sequence). CDR3 length equals 15 residues. The ends were cut back, 4 bases at V and 0 bases at J, with 7 bases in the middle. The CDR3 is CASSTMYSGANVLTF. The CDR3 DNA is TGTGCCAGTAGTACTATGTACTCTGGGGCCAACGTCCTGACTTTC. The full variable domain, rest sourced from reference TRBV19 and TRBJ2-6, is DGGITQSPKYLFRKEGQNVTLSCEQNLNHDAMYWYRQDPGQGLRLIYYSQIVNDFQKGDIAEGYSVSREKKESFPLTVTSAQKNPTAFYLCASSTMYSGANVLTFGAGSRLTVL.

This clonotype was detected many times. This chain uses TRBV19 with TRBJ2-1; TRBD2 is a possible D gene (7 bases). Germline V CDR1 and CDR2: LNHDA, SQIVND (reference sequence). The CDR3 extends over 16 amino acids. V dropped 8 bases and J dropped 9 bases, with 26 bases sitting between them. Here the CDR3 reads CASERGGTPGHSEQFF. In DNA form, the CDR3 reads TGTGCCAGTGAAAGGGGGGGCACACCCGGGCACAGTGAGCAGTTCTTC.

By its share, this clonotype is medium-sized. V is TRBV6-2 or TRBV6-3 and J is TRBJ1-1; 8 bases line up with TRBD1. This CDR3 is 15 amino acids long. CDR1 MNHEY and CDR2 SVGEGT come from the germline V gene. After removal of 2 bases from V and 7 bases from J, the junction contained 9 bases not matched to a gene. CDR3 amino acids: CASSYRTGSLNEAFF. CDR3 nucleotides: TGTGCCAGCAGTTACCGGACAGGGTCACTAAATGAAGCTTTCTTT.

This clonotype has more than one count but fewer than ten. The chain combines TRBV5-5 with TRBJ2-1; D may be TRBD1 or TRBD2 (5 bases each). Per germline, CDR1 SGHKS and CDR2 YYEKEE (reference sequence). The V end was cut by 1 base, the J end by 9 bases, with 26 bases between. The CDR3 is made up of 18 amino acids. CDR3 in amino acids: CASSLSFPGSRAVGEQFF. In DNA form, the CDR3 reads TGTGCCAGCAGCTTGTCTTTTCCAGGGTCGAGGGCGGTGGGTGAGCAGTTCTTC.

The DNA of the CDR3 is TGCAGTGCTAGAGGCTTAGCGAGGGATCAGCCCCAGCATTTT. It is translated as CSARGLARDQPQHF. The chain is built from TRBV20-1 and TRBJ1-5; no firm D call. Deletions cut 1 base from V and 5 bases from J, with 12 bases between. There are 14 residues in the CDR3. Germline CDR1 is DFQATT and CDR2 is SNEGSKA (reference sequence).

This clonotype ranks as medium-sized (0.01 to 0.1%). This chain links TRBV6-1 with TRBJ1-1; TRBD1 aligns across 8 bases. Trimming took 6 bases from V and 1 from J; bases not matched to a gene: 1. Germline-derived CDR1 and CDR2 are MNHNS and SASEGT. This CDR3 spans 13 amino acids. The CDR3 DNA reads as TGTGCCAGCAGAGACAGGGGGAACACTGAAGCTTTCTTT. Protein product: CASRDRGNTEAFF.

This clonotype has a count of ten or more. The V and J genes are TRBV7-9 and TRBJ1-1; perhaps TRBD1 as D (6 bases). CDR3 size: 11 residues. Germline CDR1 is SEHNR and CDR2 is FQNEAQ (reference sequence). Trimming stripped 5 bases from V and 8 bases from J, with 9 bases between. The CDR3: CASSRDREAFF. The CDR3 DNA reads TGTGCCAGCAGCCGAGACAGGGAAGCTTTCTTT.

This clonotype ranks as medium-sized. The rearrangement links TRBV6-2 or TRBV6-3 to TRBJ2-1, with 9 bases lining up with TRBD2. V gave up 9 bases and J gave up 8 bases; unmatched junction bases: 11. The CDR3 extends over 14 amino acids. CDR1 is MNHEY, CDR2 SVGEGT, per germline. DNA for the CDR3: TGTGCCAGTAGATTAGCGGGGGCTCACGATGAGCAGTTCTTC. It encodes CASRLAGAHDEQFF.

This clonotype is medium-sized (0.01 to 0.1%) within its sample. The CDR3, as DNA: TGTGCCATCAGTGAGGGGACAGAAAATAATTCACCCCTCCACTTT. Residues: CAISEGTENNSPLHF. The chain has TRBV10-3 and TRBJ1-6; 7 bases map to TRBD1. Germline trimming cut 2 bases from V and 5 bases from J; bases unmatched to any gene: 3. Germline V CDR1 and CDR2: ENHRY, SYGVKD. This CDR3 is 15 amino acids long.

This clonotype was recorded at least ten times. DNA of the CDR3: TGTGCCAGCAGTTACGCTAGCGGGGGGATGAGCTCCTACAATGAGCAGTTCTTC. Translation gives CASSYASGGMSSYNEQFF. The chain is built from TRBV6-5 and TRBJ2-1; the match to TRBD2 covers 11 bases. The CDR3 runs 18 residues. Trimming at V came to 2 bases and at J to 0 bases, leaving 6 bases not matched to a gene. Germline lookup yields CDR1 MNHEY and CDR2 SVGAGI.

The chain carries TRBV20-1 and TRBJ2-5; perhaps TRBD2 as D (5 bases). The CDR3 contains 12 residues. The V and J ends lost 1 base and 5 bases respectively, with 8 bases between them. Germline assignment: CDR1 DFQATT and CDR2 SNEGSKA (reference sequence). The CDR3 protein is CSARGTPETQYF. As DNA, the CDR3 is TGCAGTGCTAGAGGGACTCCGGAGACCCAGTACTTC.

The genes are TRBV7-9 and TRBJ2-1; 10 bases agree with TRBD1. V was clipped by 6 bases and J by 9 bases; unmatched bases: 5. The CDR3 sequence is 13 residues long. CDR1 and CDR2 from the germline V gene are SEHNR and FQNEAQ (reference sequence). For the CDR3, the DNA is TGTGCCAGCAGTATCCGGGACAGGGGTGAGCAGTTCTTC. Translated, it gives CASSIRDRGEQFF.

This clonotype was detected many times. CDR3 amino acids: CASSASAGLSYEQYF. Here the CDR3 DNA reads TGTGCCAGCAGTGCCTCAGCGGGGCTCTCCTACGAGCAGTACTTC. The chain recombines TRBV6-1 with TRBJ2-7, with 7 nucleotides matching TRBD2. Germline-derived CDR1 and CDR2 are MNHNS and SASEGT. The CDR3 consists of 15 residues. V lost 4 bases and J lost 0; bases outside the gene matches: 6.

This clonotype was detected a few times. A junction boundary mismatches the germline segment, possibly from a read error. This chain uses TRBV12-3 or TRBV12-4 with TRBJ1-4; D gene ambiguous. This CDR3 is 12 amino acids long. In nucleotides, the CDR3 is TGTGCCAGCAGTCTCTCAAATGGAAAACTGTTTTTT. Its protein product is CASSLSNGKLFF.

With respect to this clonotype: This may come from a read error, since a much larger clone is one base off. The chain carries TRBV7-2 and TRBJ2-1, with 7 bases fitting TRBD2. Per the germline V gene, CDR1 is SGHTA and CDR2 is FQGNSA. The CDR3 covers 16 residues. The CDR3 reads CASSLEASGSYKEQFF. CDR3 DNA sequence: TGTGCCAGCAGCTTAGAGGCTAGCGGATCCTACAAGGAGCAGTTCTTC.

The chain combines TRBV13 with TRBJ1-6, with D tentatively TRBD1 (6 bases). This CDR3 contains 12 residues. The germline CDR1 and CDR2 sequences are PRHDT and FYEKMQ (reference sequence). V was cut by 6 bases and J by 14 bases, with 14 bases left in between. The CDR3: CASSQRGRALHF. In nucleotides, the CDR3 is TGTGCCAGCAGTCAAAGGGGGAGGGCCCTCCACTTT.

Judged by abundance, this clonotype is medium-sized. In DNA, the CDR3 is TGTGCCAGCAGGGGGACAGGAATGAACACTGAAGCTTTCTTT. Residues: CASRGTGMNTEAFF. This chain uses TRBV7-2 with TRBJ1-1; the match to TRBD1 covers 8 bases. The CDR3 is 14 amino acids. The junction had 3 bases not matched to a gene; V was cut back by 6 bases and J by 0 bases. CDR1 and CDR2 (germline): SGHTA, FQGNSA.

This clonotype is deemed medium-sized. The V and J genes are TRBV6-6 and TRBJ1-1; D might be TRBD1 (5 bases). Trimming cost V 0 bases and J 4 bases, with 15 bases left between them. Germline V gives CDR1 MNHNY, CDR2 SVGAGI (reference sequence). This CDR3 is 16 amino acids long. For the CDR3, the DNA is TGTGCCAGCAGTTACTCGAGGGGTATCGGGTCCACTGAAGCTTTCTTT. This gives the protein CASSYSRGIGSTEAFF.

There are many counts of this clonotype. One end of the junction varies from germline; a read error may be responsible. This sequence joins TRBV6-1 and TRBJ2-7; no reliable D call. Germline V gene sequence: CDR1 MNHNS, CDR2 SASEGT. This CDR3 has 11 residues. The CDR3 DNA is TGTGCCAGCAAGGCCTCCAACGAGCAGTACTTC. The encoded protein is CASKASNEQYF.

Only a few counts were recorded for this clonotype. For the CDR3, the DNA is TGTGCCAGCAGTTTAGGTGGGGGAAGTCAGCCCCAGCATTTT. Its translation is CASSLGGGSQPQHF. The chain employs TRBV27 and TRBJ1-5; possibly TRBD1 for D (5 bases). Per germline, CDR1 MNHEY and CDR2 SMNVEV (reference sequence). V lost 2 bases and J lost 6, with 11 bases in between. This CDR3 region has 14 residues.

Turning to this clonotype: A far larger clone is one base from this, pointing to a likely read error. The V call is TRBV6-1, the J call TRBJ1-1; D ambiguous. This CDR3 contains 12 residues. In germline, CDR1 is MNHNS, CDR2 SASEGT. The CDR3 region has the DNA TGTGCCATCAGTTCCGGGAGCCGGGGTACTTTCTTT. Translated: CAISSGSRGTFF.

This clonotype appeared a few times. The chain combines TRBV27 with TRBJ2-7, with 7 bases lining up with TRBD1. Germline CDR1 MNHEY, CDR2 SMNVEV (reference sequence). There are 15 residues in the CDR3. Trimming removed 3 bases from V and 2 bases from J; junction bases left unmatched: 7. This CDR3 reads CASSFNPGQTYEQYF. The DNA for the CDR3 is TGTGCCAGCAGTTTCAATCCGGGACAGACCTACGAGCAGTACTTC.

CDR3 coding DNA: TGTGCCTGGAAATTGTCACCGCATAATTCACCCCTCCACTTT. Its translation: CAWKLSPHNSPLHF. V gene TRBV30 combines with J gene TRBJ1-6; no clear D gene. The CDR3 contains 14 residues. Germline-derived CDR1 and CDR2 are GTSNPN and SVGIG (reference sequence). Deletions cut 4 bases from V and 5 bases from J, with 12 bases between.

The chain links TRBV28 to TRBJ1-5; D is perhaps TRBD1 (5 bases). CDR3 length: 17 residues. Per the germline V gene, CDR1 is MDHEN and CDR2 is SYDVKM. V was pared by 5 bases and J by 0 bases, with 17 bases between. The CDR3 nucleotides read TGTGCCAGCAGTCACCCGCAGGGTGAATTTAGCAATCAGCCCCAGCATTTT. Translating it yields CASSHPQGEFSNQPQHF. Together with reference TRBV28 and TRBJ1-5, the CDR3 gives the full variable domain: DVKVTQSSRYLVKRTGEKVFLECVQDMDHENMFWYRQDPGLGLRLIYFSYDVKMKEKGDIPEGYSVSREKKERFSLILESASTNQTSMYLCASSHPQGEFSNQPQHFGDGTRLSIL.

Comments on this clonotype: Being one base from a much bigger clone, this may be a read error. The CDR3 here is CVSSPQSSYEQYF. The CDR3 DNA reads as TGTGTCAGCTCACCACAGAGCTCCTACGAGCAGTACTTC. V and J are TRBV18 and TRBJ2-7; D gene uncertain. This CDR3 has 13 residues. The germline gives CDR1 KGHSH, CDR2 LQKENI.

A few counts support this clonotype. The rearrangement links TRBV20-1 to TRBJ1-6, with D perhaps matching TRBD1 (5 bases). Trimming removed 3 bases at V and 5 bases at J, with 11 bases between. The CDR3 is 14 amino acids. The germline gives CDR1 DFQATT, CDR2 SNEGSKA (reference sequence). The CDR3 nucleotides are TGCAGTGCTAGCCAGGGTGGGGATAATTCACCCCTCCACTTT. Encoded protein: CSASQGGDNSPLHF.

This clonotype is categorized as medium-sized. The CDR3, as DNA: TGTGCCAGCAGACAAGGACTGATTAATGAAAAACTGTTTTTT. Its translation: CASRQGLINEKLFF. The chain couples TRBV6-1 to TRBJ1-4, with D unresolved. Germline CDR1 and CDR2: MNHNS and SASEGT. Deletions cut 6 bases from V and 4 bases from J, with 12 bases between. CDR3 size: 14 residues.